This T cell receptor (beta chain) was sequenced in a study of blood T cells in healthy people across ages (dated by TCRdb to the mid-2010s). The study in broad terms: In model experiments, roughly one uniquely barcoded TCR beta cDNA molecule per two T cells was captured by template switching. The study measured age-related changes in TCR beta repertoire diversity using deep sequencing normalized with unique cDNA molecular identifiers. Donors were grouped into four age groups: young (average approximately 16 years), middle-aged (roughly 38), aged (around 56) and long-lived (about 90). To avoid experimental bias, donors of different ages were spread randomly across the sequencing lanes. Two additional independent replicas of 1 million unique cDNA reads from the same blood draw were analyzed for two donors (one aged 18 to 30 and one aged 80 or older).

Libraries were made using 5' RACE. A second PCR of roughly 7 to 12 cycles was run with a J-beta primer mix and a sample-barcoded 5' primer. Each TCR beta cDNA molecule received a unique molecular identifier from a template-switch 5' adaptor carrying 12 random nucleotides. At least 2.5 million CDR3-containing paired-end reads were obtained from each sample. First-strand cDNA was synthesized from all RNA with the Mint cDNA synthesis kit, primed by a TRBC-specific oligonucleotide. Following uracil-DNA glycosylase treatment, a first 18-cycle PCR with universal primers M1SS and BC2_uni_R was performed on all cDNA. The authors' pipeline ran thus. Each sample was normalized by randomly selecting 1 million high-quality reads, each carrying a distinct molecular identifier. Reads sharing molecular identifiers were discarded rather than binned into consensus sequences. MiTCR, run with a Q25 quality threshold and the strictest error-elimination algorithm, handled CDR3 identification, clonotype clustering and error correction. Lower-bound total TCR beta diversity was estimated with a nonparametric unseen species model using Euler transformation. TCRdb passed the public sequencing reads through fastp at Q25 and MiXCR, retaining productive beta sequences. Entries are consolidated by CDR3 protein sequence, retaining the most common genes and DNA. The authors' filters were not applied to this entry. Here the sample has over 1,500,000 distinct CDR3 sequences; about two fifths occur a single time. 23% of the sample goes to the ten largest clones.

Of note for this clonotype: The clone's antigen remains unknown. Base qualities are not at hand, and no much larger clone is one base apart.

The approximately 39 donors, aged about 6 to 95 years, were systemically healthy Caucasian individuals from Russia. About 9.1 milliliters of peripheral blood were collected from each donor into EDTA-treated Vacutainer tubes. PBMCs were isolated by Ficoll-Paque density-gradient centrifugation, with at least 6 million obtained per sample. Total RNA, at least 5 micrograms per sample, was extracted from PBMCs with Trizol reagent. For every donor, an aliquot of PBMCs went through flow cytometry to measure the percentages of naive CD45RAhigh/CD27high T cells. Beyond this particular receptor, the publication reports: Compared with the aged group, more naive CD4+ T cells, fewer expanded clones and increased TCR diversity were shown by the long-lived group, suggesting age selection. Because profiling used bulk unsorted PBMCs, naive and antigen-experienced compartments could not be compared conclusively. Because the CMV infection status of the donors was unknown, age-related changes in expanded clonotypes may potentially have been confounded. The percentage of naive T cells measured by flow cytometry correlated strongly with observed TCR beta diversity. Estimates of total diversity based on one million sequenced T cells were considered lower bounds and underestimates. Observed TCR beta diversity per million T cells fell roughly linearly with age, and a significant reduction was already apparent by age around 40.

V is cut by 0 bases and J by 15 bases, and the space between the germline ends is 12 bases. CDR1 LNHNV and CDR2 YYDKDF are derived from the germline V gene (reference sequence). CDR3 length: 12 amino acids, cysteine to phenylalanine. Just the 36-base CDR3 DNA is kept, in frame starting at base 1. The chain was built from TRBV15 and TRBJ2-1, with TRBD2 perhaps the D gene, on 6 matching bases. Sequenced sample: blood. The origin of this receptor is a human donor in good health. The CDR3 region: CATSRDRLGLFF. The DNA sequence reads TGTGCCACCAGCAGAGATCGACTAGGGCTGTTCTTC.